This TCR beta chain was found in a study of breast tumors, draining lymph nodes, adjacent tissues. Study-level findings and limits: Tumor TCR diversity was below lymph nodes but above nontumor tissue.

This clonotype was detected ten times or more. Its antigen is not known. TCRdb called the multiplex PCR reads again in MiXCR, with one record for every CDR3 protein. The sample carries approximately 130,000 distinct CDR3 sequences, 21% recorded once. Axillary draining lymph nodes of breast cancer patients supplied the node samples. The CDR3 consists of 15 residues. Trimming left V 6 bases short and J 2 bases short, with 18 bases between. CDR1 and CDR2 from the germline V gene are DFQATT and SNEGSKA (reference sequence). The sequence was collected from a female donor with breast cancer. Some clones in this sample may be carry-over from other donors' samples. The sample was axillary lymph node tissue. The rearrangement links TRBV20-1 to TRBJ2-3; maybe TRBD2 (6 bases). CDR3 coding DNA: TGCAGTGCCCCCCTATTGGGAGGTTACACAGATACGCAGTATTTT. Protein product: CSAPLLGGYTDTQYF.